This is a list of T cell receptor beta chains from one sample in a study of T-cell reconstitution after alpha-beta-depleted transplantation in children. TCRdb used MiXCR to reprocess the PCR reads, holding one entry per CDR3 protein. The sample holds about 980,000 distinct CDR3 sequences; roughly 29% are singletons and the top ten take approximately 30%. The material sequenced was PBMCs, mostly from graft donor cells, taken 360 days after TCRalphabeta/CD19-depleted stem cell transplant. The receptor set was obtained from a boy younger than two who had a stem cell transplant for SCID, so the T cells may come from the graft donor. The CDR3 runs from the conserved cysteine through the conserved F or W. The D gene is left open where the match is weak. The size field is filled for only some rows; it gives once, few, many or a size class.

DNA: TGTGCCAGCAGCGGAGGAGGACACGTCAGAAACGATGGCTACACCTTC; CDR3: CASSGGGHVRNDGYTF; size: few; D: -; J: TRBJ1-2; V: TRBV9
DNA: TGTGCCAGCAGTCGCATACTAGCGGGGGGGCCGGTTGAGCAGTTCTTC; CDR3: CASSRILAGGPVEQFF; size: -; D: TRBD2; J: TRBJ2-1; V: TRBV6-5
DNA: TGTGCCAGCAGTTCCCCATTCGGGGGTCCCCTTCGGGAGCAGTACTTC; CDR3: CASSSPFGGPLREQYF; size: few; D: -; J: TRBJ2-7; V: TRBV12-3/TRBV12-4
DNA: TGCGCCAGCAGCTTGGGAACAGGGTCCCATCCTCAGCCCCAGCATTTT; CDR3: CASSLGTGSHPQPQHF; size: few; D: -; J: TRBJ1-5; V: TRBV5-1
DNA: TGTGCCAGCAGTTACTCGAAAGCGGGAGGCACAGATACGCAGTATTTT; CDR3: CASSYSKAGGTDTQYF; size: few; D: TRBD2; J: TRBJ2-3; V: TRBV6-5
DNA: TGTGCCAGCTCACCCCGTGATCAAGAGACCCAGTACTTC; CDR3: CASSPRDQETQYF; size: many; D: -; J: TRBJ2-5; V: TRBV18
DNA: TGCAGTGCTAGAGATCAGGGGTTGGGCAATCAGCCCCAGCATTTT; CDR3: CSARDQGLGNQPQHF; size: few; D: -; J: TRBJ1-5; V: TRBV20-1
DNA: TGTGCCAGCAGCTTAGGTCGGGGCAGGGAAGAAGATACGCAGTATTTT; CDR3: CASSLGRGREEDTQYF; size: -; D: -; J: TRBJ2-3; V: TRBV7-7
DNA: TGTGCCAGCAGCTCCCCGAGGGCGAGCGGTAATTCACCCCTCCACTTT; CDR3: CASSSPRASGNSPLHF; size: -; D: -; J: TRBJ1-6; V: TRBV5-5
DNA: TGCAGTGCTTCCCGGGACCCCACCCACAATGAGCAGTTCTTC; CDR3: CSASRDPTHNEQFF; size: -; D: -; J: TRBJ2-1; V: TRBV20-1
DNA: TGTGCCTGGATGGAAGGGGGGGGGAAATACGAGCAGTACTTC; CDR3: CAWMEGGGKYEQYF; size: few; D: -; J: TRBJ2-7; V: TRBV30
DNA: TGCGCCAGCAAGGACTTCGGAACCCCCCCCTACGAGCAGTACTTC; CDR3: CASKDFGTPPYEQYF; size: -; D: -; J: TRBJ2-7; V: TRBV5-1
DNA: TGTGCCAGCAGCCGAGGGGGGGGCGGGAGTCCCTACGAGCAGTACTTC; CDR3: CASSRGGGGSPYEQYF; size: -; D: -; J: TRBJ2-7; V: TRBV28
DNA: TGCAGAGCTGGCCCTGGACACAACCCCACAGATACGCAGTATTTT; CDR3: CRAGPGHNPTDTQYF; size: -; D: -; J: TRBJ2-3; V: TRBV20-1
DNA: TGTGCCAGCTGTCTTCGGGTAAGATCCATGAACACTGAAGCTTTCTTT; CDR3: CASCLRVRSMNTEAFF; size: -; D: -; J: TRBJ1-1; V: TRBV3-1
DNA: TGTGCCAGCAGCTTAGTCCCCGTCGCAGGGAGGATCGGAGAGACCCAGTACTTC; CDR3: CASSLVPVAGRIGETQYF; size: -; D: -; J: TRBJ2-5; V: TRBV11-1
DNA: TGTGCCAGCAGTTTTAACCGCGTCGTGGGCGATGAGCAGTTCTTC; CDR3: CASSFNRVVGDEQFF; size: -; D: -; J: TRBJ2-1; V: TRBV12-3/TRBV12-4
DNA: TGCGCCAGCAGCCAATCCCCTGGGACTAGCGGCTTCAACAATGAGCAGTTCTTC; CDR3: CASSQSPGTSGFNNEQFF; size: -; D: TRBD2; J: TRBJ2-1; V: TRBV4-1
DNA: TGTGCCAGCAGTTTGGGCCGAAGGACAGGGGGCAGGTACGAGCAGTACTTC; CDR3: CASSLGRRTGGRYEQYF; size: few; D: TRBD1; J: TRBJ2-7; V: TRBV12-3/TRBV12-4
DNA: TGTGCCAGCAGCCAGGAGTTGGGGGGCTACGAGCAGTACTTC; CDR3: CASSQELGGYEQYF; size: -; D: -; J: TRBJ2-7; V: TRBV3-1
DNA: TGTGCCATCAGTGGGGGACAGACGAACACTGAAGCTTTCTTT; CDR3: CAISGGQTNTEAFF; size: -; D: TRBD1; J: TRBJ1-1; V: TRBV10-3
DNA: TGTGCCACGTCAGGGGGTTGGACGGAGACCCAGTACTTC; CDR3: CATSGGWTETQYF; size: -; D: TRBD1; J: TRBJ2-5; V: TRBV2
DNA: TGCGCCAGCAGCTTGGAGACTGGGGGTAACTACGAGCAGTACTTC; CDR3: CASSLETGGNYEQYF; size: many; D: -; J: TRBJ2-7; V: TRBV5-1
DNA: TGCGCCAGCAGCTGGACTAGCGAGACAGATACGCAGTATTTT; CDR3: CASSWTSETDTQYF; size: few; D: TRBD2; J: TRBJ2-3; V: TRBV5-1
DNA: TGTGCCAGCAGGGGATCCGGGGGGGGAACTGAAGCTTTCTTT; CDR3: CASRGSGGGTEAFF; size: -; D: -; J: TRBJ1-1; V: TRBV4-2
DNA: TGCGCCAGCAGCCCAGACGGGGACGGGAATCAGCCCCAGCATTTT; CDR3: CASSPDGDGNQPQHF; size: few; D: -; J: TRBJ1-5; V: TRBV5-1
DNA: TGTGCCAGCAGCTTAGATGGACTAGGTGGGGATACGCAGTATTTT; CDR3: CASSLDGLGGDTQYF; size: -; D: TRBD2; J: TRBJ2-3; V: TRBV7-8
DNA: TGTGCCAGCAGTTATTTTCCTAGCGAGTACAATGAGCAGTTCTTC; CDR3: CASSYFPSEYNEQFF; size: -; D: -; J: TRBJ2-1; V: TRBV6-5
DNA: TGTGCCAGCAGTCGCGGACAGGGGGCAGCCGGGGAGCTGTTTTTT; CDR3: CASSRGQGAAGELFF; size: -; D: TRBD1; J: TRBJ2-2; V: TRBV6-1
DNA: TGTGCCAGCAGCCCCACCTCCTCCACAATGAAGCAGTTCTTC; CDR3: CASSPTSSTMKQFF; size: few; D: -; J: TRBJ2-1; V: TRBV7-2
DNA: TGTGCCATCAGGGCCTCTAGACTAGCGGGGGTCGGGGAGCTGTTTTTT; CDR3: CAIRASRLAGVGELFF; size: -; D: TRBD2; J: TRBJ2-2; V: TRBV10-3
DNA: TGCAGTGCCCTGGGAGGAGGAGCCCTTGTCAATCAGCCCCAGCATTTT; CDR3: CSALGGGALVNQPQHF; size: -; D: -; J: TRBJ1-5; V: TRBV20-1
DNA: TGCAGTGCGCCAATCGAGGACACAGATACGCAGTATTTT; CDR3: CSAPIEDTDTQYF; size: -; D: -; J: TRBJ2-3; V: TRBV20-1
DNA: TGTGCCAGCAGCCTGATCCTGGCGGGGGGTTACAATGAGCAGTTCTTC; CDR3: CASSLILAGGYNEQFF; size: -; D: TRBD2; J: TRBJ2-1; V: TRBV7-9
DNA: TGTGCCAGCAGCTTAGTAGGGGTCGGGGCCTCTCTAAAACAGTACTTC; CDR3: CASSLVGVGASLKQYF; size: -; D: -; J: TRBJ2-5; V: TRBV7-2
DNA: TGTGCCAGCACTCTGGGTCGGTTTGGAAACACCATATATTTT; CDR3: CASTLGRFGNTIYF; size: few; D: -; J: TRBJ1-3; V: TRBV11-2
DNA: TGTGCCAGCAGTTTATGGGCACAGGGGGCAGGTTATGAGCAGTACTTC; CDR3: CASSLWAQGAGYEQYF; size: -; D: TRBD1; J: TRBJ2-7; V: TRBV28
DNA: TGTGCCTGGAGTGTCTCGCAGGCCAAGACCCAGTACTTC; CDR3: CAWSVSQAKTQYF; size: -; D: -; J: TRBJ2-5; V: TRBV30
DNA: TGTGCCAGCAGCCTTGGGACTAGGCAGGGCACAGATACGCAGTATTTT; CDR3: CASSLGTRQGTDTQYF; size: -; D: TRBD2; J: TRBJ2-3; V: TRBV4-2
DNA: TGCAGTGCTAGAGCAAACAGGGGAGGGCACAATGAGCAGTTCTTC; CDR3: CSARANRGGHNEQFF; size: few; D: -; J: TRBJ2-1; V: TRBV20-1
DNA: TGTGCCAGCAGCTTATATGCCCCGGGCTCCTACGAGCAGTACTTC; CDR3: CASSLYAPGSYEQYF; size: few; D: -; J: TRBJ2-7; V: TRBV7-2
DNA: TGTGCCATCAGTGATGGCACCCACTACGAGCAGTACTTC; CDR3: CAISDGTHYEQYF; size: few; D: -; J: TRBJ2-7; V: TRBV10-3
DNA: TGTGCCAGCAGTTACGATCAGGGGGCGAGGACCTACAATGAGCAGTTCTTC; CDR3: CASSYDQGARTYNEQFF; size: -; D: TRBD1; J: TRBJ2-1; V: TRBV6-2/TRBV6-3
DNA: TGTGCCACCAGCAGAGTTACCGGGACTCCAGGGGACATTCAGTACTTC; CDR3: CATSRVTGTPGDIQYF; size: -; D: -; J: TRBJ2-4; V: TRBV15
DNA: TGTGCCAGCAGTATCAGTGCAGATACGCAGTATTTT; CDR3: CASSISADTQYF; size: -; D: -; J: TRBJ2-3; V: TRBV7-9
DNA: TGCAGTGCGCCACTCGACAGGAACTATGGCTACACCTTC; CDR3: CSAPLDRNYGYTF; size: few; D: -; J: TRBJ1-2; V: TRBV20-1
DNA: TGTGCCAGCAGCTGGGGGGACACCGGGGAGCTGTTTTTT; CDR3: CASSWGDTGELFF; size: few; D: -; J: TRBJ2-2; V: TRBV27
DNA: TGTGCCAGCAGTCCGCCGACTAGCAATGAGCAGTTCTTC; CDR3: CASSPPTSNEQFF; size: once; D: -; J: TRBJ2-1; V: TRBV12-3/TRBV12-4
DNA: TGTGCCAGCAGCTGGGGACTAGCGGGGGTAGAGACCCAGTACTTC; CDR3: CASSWGLAGVETQYF; size: -; D: TRBD2; J: TRBJ2-5; V: TRBV7-2
DNA: TGCGCCAGCAGCTTAATAGCGGGGGATCGATACAATGAGCAGTTCTTC; CDR3: CASSLIAGDRYNEQFF; size: -; D: TRBD2; J: TRBJ2-1; V: TRBV5-1